This T cell receptor (beta chain) was profiled in a study of blood T cell repertoires in COVID-19. Clones were sequenced by immunoSEQ multiplex PCR, and TCRdb holds only the in-frame ones, with some missing. The data contain over 200,000 clones, approximately 85% of them seen just once; the ten biggest clones take up around 0.7%. Germline V gene sequence: CDR1 LNHDA, CDR2 SQIVND (reference sequence). There are 16 residues in the CDR3. V dropped 5 bases and J dropped 5 bases, with 21 bases sitting between them. This TCR was sampled from a human donor in a cohort sampled during active COVID-19. Sequenced input: peripheral blood. V and J are TRBV19 and TRBJ1-2; a possible D gene is TRBD1 (6 bases). The CDR3 region is CASSPRHLTGPYGYTF. The CDR3 DNA sequence: TGTGCCAGTAGTCCCCGGCATTTGACAGGCCCTTATGGCTACACCTTC.